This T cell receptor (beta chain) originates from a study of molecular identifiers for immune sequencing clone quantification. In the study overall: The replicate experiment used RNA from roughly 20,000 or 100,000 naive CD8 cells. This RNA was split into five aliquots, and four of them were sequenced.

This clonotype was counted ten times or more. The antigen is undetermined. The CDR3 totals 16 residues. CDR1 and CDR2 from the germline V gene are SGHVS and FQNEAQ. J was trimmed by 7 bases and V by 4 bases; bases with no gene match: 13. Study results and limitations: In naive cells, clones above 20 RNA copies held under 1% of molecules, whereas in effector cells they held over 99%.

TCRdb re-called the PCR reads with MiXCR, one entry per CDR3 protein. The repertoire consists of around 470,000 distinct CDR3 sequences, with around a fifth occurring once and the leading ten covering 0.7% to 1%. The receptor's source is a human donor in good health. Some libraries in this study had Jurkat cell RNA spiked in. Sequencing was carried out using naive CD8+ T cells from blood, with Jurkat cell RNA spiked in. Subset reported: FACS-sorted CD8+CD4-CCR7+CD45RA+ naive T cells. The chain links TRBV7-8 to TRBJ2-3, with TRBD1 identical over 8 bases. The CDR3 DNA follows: TGTGCCAGCAGCTCCCATCCGGGACAGGTGGACCATACGCAGTATTTT. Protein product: CASSSHPGQVDHTQYF.